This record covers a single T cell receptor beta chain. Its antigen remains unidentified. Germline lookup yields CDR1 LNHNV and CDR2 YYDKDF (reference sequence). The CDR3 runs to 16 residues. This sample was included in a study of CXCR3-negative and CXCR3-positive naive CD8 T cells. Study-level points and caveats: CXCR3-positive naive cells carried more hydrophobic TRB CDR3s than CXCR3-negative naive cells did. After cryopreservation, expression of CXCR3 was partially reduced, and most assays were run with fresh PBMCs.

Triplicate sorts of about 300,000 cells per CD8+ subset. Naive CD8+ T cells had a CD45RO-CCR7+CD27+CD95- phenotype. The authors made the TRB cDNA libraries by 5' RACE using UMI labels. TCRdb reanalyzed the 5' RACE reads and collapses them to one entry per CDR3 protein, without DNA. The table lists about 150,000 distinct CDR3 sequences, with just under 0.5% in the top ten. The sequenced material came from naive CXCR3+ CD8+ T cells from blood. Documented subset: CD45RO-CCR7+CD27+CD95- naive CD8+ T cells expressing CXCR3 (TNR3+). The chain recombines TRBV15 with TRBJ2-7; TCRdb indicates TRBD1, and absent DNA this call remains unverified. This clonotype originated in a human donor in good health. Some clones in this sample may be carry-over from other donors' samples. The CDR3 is CATSPSGTASSYEQYF.